This TCR beta chain was sequenced in a study of OX40 agonist ivuxolimab in advanced cancers. Study overall: Previous treatment with anti-PD-1, anti-PD-L1 or anti-CTLA-4 therapy was allowed; about 44% had received some.

V lost 3 bases and J 0 bases, leaving 11 bases between the germline ends. The germline gives CDR1 WSHSY, CDR2 SAAADI. The CDR3 has 15 residues. Here immunoSEQ multiplex PCR was the method, and the copy in TCRdb shows in-frame clones only, minus some. Here the sample spans nearly 20,000 clones, 85% to 90% being singletons. This sample comprised CD4+ or CD8+ T cells sorted from blood, obtained in a trial of the OX40 agonist ivuxolimab. The V gene is TRBV10-2, the J gene TRBJ1-1; D unresolved. The receptor comes from an adult with an advanced solid tumor such as melanoma, head and neck, liver or kidney cancer. The CDR3: CASSDGESMNTEAFF. CDR3 bases: TGCGCCAGCAGTGATGGGGAGTCGATGAACACTGAAGCTTTCTTT.